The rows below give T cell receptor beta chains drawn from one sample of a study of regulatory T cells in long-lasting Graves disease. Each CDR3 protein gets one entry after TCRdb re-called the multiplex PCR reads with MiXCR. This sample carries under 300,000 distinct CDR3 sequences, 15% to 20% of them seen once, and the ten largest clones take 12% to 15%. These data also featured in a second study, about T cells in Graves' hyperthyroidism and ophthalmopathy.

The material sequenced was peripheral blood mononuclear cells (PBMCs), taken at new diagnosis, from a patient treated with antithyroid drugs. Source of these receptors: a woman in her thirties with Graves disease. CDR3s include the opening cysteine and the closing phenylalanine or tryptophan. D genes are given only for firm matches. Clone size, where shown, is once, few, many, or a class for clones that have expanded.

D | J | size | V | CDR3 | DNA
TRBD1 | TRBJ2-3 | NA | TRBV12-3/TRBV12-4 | CASSFGAGGSPGDTQYF | TGTGCCAGCAGTTTTGGGGCAGGGGGCTCGCCCGGGGATACGCAGTATTTT
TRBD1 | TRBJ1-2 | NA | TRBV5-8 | CASSRGQGSNGYTF | TGTGCCAGCAGCCGGGGACAGGGGAGCAATGGCTACACCTTC
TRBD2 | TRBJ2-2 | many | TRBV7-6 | CASSFEFAGGPSGELFF | TGTGCCAGCAGCTTTGAGTTCGCGGGGGGGCCCTCCGGGGAGCTGTTTTTT
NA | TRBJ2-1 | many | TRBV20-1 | CSAREEGYNEQFF | TGCAGTGCTAGAGAGGAGGGTTACAATGAGCAGTTCTTC
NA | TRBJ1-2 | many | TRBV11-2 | CASSLGQLYGYTF | TGTGCCAGCAGCTTAGGACAGCTCTATGGCTACACCTTC
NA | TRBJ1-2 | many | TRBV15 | CATSRVGGDGYTF | TGTGCCACCAGCAGAGTGGGGGGCGATGGCTACACCTTC
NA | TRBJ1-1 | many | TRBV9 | CASSRGGDLVAEAFF | TGTGCCAGCAGTAGAGGCGGCGATCTGGTCGCTGAAGCTTTCTTT
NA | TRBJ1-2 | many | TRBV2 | CASTGASSYGYTF | TGTGCCAGCACTGGGGCGTCCAGCTATGGCTACACCTTC
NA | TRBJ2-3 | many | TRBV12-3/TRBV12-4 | CASSYSADTQYF | TGTGCCAGCAGCTATAGCGCAGATACGCAGTATTTT
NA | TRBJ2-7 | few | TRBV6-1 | CASRKGEGGREQYF | TGTGCCAGCAGAAAAGGCGAGGGCGGTCGGGAGCAGTACTTC
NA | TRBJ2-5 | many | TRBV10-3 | CGFETQYF | TGTGGGTTCGAGACCCAGTACTTC
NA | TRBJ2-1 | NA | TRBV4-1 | CASSSTGGNEQFF | TGCGCCAGCAGCTCCACGGGCGGCAATGAGCAGTTCTTC
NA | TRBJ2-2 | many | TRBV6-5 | CASSYSLFQGIIGELFF | TGTGCCAGCAGTTACTCGTTGTTTCAGGGGATAATCGGGGAGCTGTTTTTT
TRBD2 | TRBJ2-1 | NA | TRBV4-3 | CASSQTGGATSGMRQFF | TGCGCCAGCAGCCAGACTGGGGGGGCTACTAGCGGGATGAGGCAGTTCTTC
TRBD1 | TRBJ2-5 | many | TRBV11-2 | CASSRDRGQETQYF | TGTGCCAGCAGCCGTGACAGGGGACAAGAGACCCAGTACTTC
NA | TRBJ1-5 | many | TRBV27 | CASSLQSNQPQHF | TGTGCCAGCAGTTTACAGTCCAATCAGCCCCAGCATTTT
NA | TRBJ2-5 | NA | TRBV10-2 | CASSERPAETQYF | TGCGCCAGCAGTGAGAGGCCAGCAGAGACCCAGTACTTC
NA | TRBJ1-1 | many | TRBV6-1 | CANKQGGNTEAFF | TGTGCCAACAAACAGGGAGGGAACACTGAAGCTTTCTTT
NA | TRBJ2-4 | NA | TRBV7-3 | CASSRGGTAQNIQYF | TGTGCCAGCAGCAGGGGGGGGACGGCTCAAAACATTCAGTACTTC
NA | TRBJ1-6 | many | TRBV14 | CASSPLTGLDSPLHF | TGTGCCAGCAGCCCCCTTACAGGGTTGGATTCACCCCTCCACTTT
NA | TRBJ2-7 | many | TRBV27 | CATTTGGHEQYF | TGTGCCACCACAACCGGCGGCCACGAGCAGTACTTC
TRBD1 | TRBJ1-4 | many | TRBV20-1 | CSARGTGGLFF | TGCAGTGCTAGAGGAACAGGGGGACTGTTTTTT
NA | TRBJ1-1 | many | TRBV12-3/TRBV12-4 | CASSSPPTGPHTEAFF | TGTGCCAGCAGTTCGCCCCCGACTGGTCCCCACACTGAAGCTTTCTTT
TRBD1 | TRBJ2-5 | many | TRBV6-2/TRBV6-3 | CASTSTGGDGTQYF | TGTGCCAGTACCTCGACAGGGGGCGATGGGACCCAGTACTTC
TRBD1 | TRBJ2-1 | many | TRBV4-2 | CASSRQGLRDNEQFF | TGTGCCAGCAGTCGACAGGGGCTTAGGGACAATGAGCAGTTCTTC
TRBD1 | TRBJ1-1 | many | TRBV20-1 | CSGLQGRGVKNTEAFF | TGCAGTGGCCTACAGGGGAGAGGAGTTAAGAACACTGAAGCTTTCTTT
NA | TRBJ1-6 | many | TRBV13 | CASSLTGSGSPLHF | TGTGCCAGCAGCTTAACAGGGTCAGGGTCACCCCTCCACTTT
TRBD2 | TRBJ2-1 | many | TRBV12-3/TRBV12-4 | CASSWTSGPGEQFF | TGTGCCAGCAGTTGGACTAGCGGGCCAGGTGAGCAGTTCTTC
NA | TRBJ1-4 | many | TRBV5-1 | CASSPGTGPGGKLFF | TGCGCCAGCAGCCCGGGGACCGGCCCCGGGGGGAAGCTGTTTTTT
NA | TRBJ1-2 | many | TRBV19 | CASSMTDNNYGYTF | TGTGCCAGTAGTATGACAGATAATAACTATGGCTACACCTTC
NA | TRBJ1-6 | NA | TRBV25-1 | CASSKQAGYNSPLHF | TGTGCCAGCAGTAAACAGGCAGGGTATAATTCACCCCTCCACTTT
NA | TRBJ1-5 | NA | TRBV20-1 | CSASGGVVEPQHF | TGCAGTGCTAGCGGGGGGGTGGTTGAGCCCCAGCATTTT
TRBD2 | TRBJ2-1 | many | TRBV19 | CASSMGRGARNEQFF | TGTGCCAGTAGTATGGGGCGGGGGGCGCGGAATGAGCAGTTCTTC
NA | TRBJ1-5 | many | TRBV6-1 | CASSDGSTNQPQHF | TGTGCCAGCAGTGATGGGAGCACTAATCAGCCCCAGCATTTT
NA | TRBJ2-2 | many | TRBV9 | CASSVDLSGELFF | TGTGCCAGCAGCGTAGATTTATCCGGGGAGCTGTTTTTT
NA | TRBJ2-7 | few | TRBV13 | CASSAPGGGGHEQYF | TGTGCCAGCAGCGCTCCAGGGGGGGGAGGCCACGAGCAGTACTTC
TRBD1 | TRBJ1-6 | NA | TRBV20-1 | CSARQESTGVNSPLHF | TGCAGTGCTAGACAAGAAAGCACAGGGGTTAATTCACCCCTCCACTTT
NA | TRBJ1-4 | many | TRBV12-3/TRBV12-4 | CASSRRGDEKLFF | TGTGCCAGCAGCCGAAGGGGAGATGAAAAACTGTTTTTT
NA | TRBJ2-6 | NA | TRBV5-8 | CASSTGRLINSGANVLTF | TGTGCCAGCAGCACTGGGAGACTTATCAACTCTGGGGCCAACGTCCTGACTTTC
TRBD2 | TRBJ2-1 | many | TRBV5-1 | CASFPQWSGGNNEQFF | TGCGCCAGCTTCCCCCAATGGAGCGGGGGGAACAATGAGCAGTTCTTC
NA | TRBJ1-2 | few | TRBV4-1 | CASSQGEGPRGYTF | TGCGCCAGCAGCCAAGGGGAGGGGCCTCGGGGCTACACCTTC
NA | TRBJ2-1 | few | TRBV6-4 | CASSEAGEQFF | TGTGCCAGCAGTGAGGCGGGTGAGCAGTTCTTC
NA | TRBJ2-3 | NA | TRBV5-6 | CASSSLHPDSGSTDTQYF | TGTGCCAGCAGCTCACTGCACCCTGACTCCGGCAGCACAGATACGCAGTATTTT
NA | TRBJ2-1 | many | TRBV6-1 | CASRKRDTRVVEQFF | TGTGCCAGCAGGAAACGGGACACCCGCGTGGTCGAGCAGTTCTTC
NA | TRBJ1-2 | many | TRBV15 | CATSRGPSRYGYTF | TGTGCCACCAGCAGAGGACCGTCCCGCTATGGCTACACCTTC
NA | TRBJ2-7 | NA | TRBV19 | CASSHGHLYEQYF | TGTGCCAGTAGCCATGGACACTTATACGAGCAGTACTTC
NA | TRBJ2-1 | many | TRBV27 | CASSSTAYNEQFF | TGTGCCAGCAGTTCAACGGCCTACAATGAGCAGTTCTTC
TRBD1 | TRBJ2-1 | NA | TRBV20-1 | CSARDLTGDRVDEQFF | TGCAGTGCTAGAGATCTTACCGGAGACAGGGTCGATGAGCAGTTCTTC
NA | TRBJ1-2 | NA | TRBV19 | CASSILQANYGYTF | TGTGCCAGTAGTATACTACAGGCCAACTATGGCTACACCTTC
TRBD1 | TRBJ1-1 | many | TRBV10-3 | CAISGNRGNTEAFF | TGTGCCATCAGTGGAAACAGGGGGAACACTGAAGCTTTCTTT
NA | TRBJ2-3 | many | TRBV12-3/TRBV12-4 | CASRHSATDTQYF | TGTGCCAGCAGGCACAGCGCGACAGATACGCAGTATTTT
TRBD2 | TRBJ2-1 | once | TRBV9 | CASSPRAGGPYNEQFF | TGTGCCAGCAGCCCCAGGGCGGGAGGCCCCTACAATGAGCAGTTCTTC
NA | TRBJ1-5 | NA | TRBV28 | CASSQQGRSNQPQHF | TGTGCCAGCAGTCAGCAGGGGAGGAGCAATCAGCCCCAGCATTTT
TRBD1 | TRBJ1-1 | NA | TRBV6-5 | CASSSSGTGANTEAFF | TGTGCCAGCAGTTCCTCCGGGACAGGGGCGAACACTGAAGCTTTCTTT
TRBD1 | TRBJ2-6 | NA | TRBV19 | CASSFLGQGFPGANVLTF | TGTGCCAGTAGTTTTTTAGGACAGGGGTTCCCTGGGGCCAACGTCCTGACTTTC
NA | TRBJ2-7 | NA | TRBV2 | CASNKGQLSYEQYF | TGTGCCAGCAACAAAGGCCAATTATCCTACGAGCAGTACTTC
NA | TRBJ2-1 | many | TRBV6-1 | CASSHPPGGDNEQFF | TGTGCCAGCAGTCACCCCCCCGGCGGGGACAATGAGCAGTTCTTC